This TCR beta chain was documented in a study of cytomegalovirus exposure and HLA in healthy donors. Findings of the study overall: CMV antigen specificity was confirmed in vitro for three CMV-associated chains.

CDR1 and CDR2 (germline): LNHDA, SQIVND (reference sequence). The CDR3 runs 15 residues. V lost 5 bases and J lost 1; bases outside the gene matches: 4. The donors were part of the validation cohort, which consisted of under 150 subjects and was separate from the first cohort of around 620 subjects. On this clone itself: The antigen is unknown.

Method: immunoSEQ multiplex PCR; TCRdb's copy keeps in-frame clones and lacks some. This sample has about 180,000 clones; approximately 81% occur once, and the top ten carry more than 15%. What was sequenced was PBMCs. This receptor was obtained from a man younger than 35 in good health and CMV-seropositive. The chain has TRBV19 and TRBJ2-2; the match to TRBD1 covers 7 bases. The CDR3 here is CASSLWDRNTGELFF. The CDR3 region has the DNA TGTGCCAGTAGTTTATGGGACAGGAACACCGGGGAGCTGTTTTTT.